The subject of this entry is one T cell receptor beta chain. In the sorted-subset replicate PCRs, around 0.2 ug DNA, around 30,000 T cell genomes, was used. TCRdb's table, derived via immunoSEQ multiplex PCR, lists solely in-frame clones and lacks some. The sample includes about 1 million clones, approximately 78% of them seen just once. The data were obtained in a study of shared clonotypes between healthy human individuals. Study information: Plates per donor: three CD4 naive, three CD4 memory, two CD8 naive, one CD8 memory.

CDR3 length: 16 amino acids. J was trimmed by 4 bases and V by 5 bases; bases with no gene match: 13. Germline assignment: CDR1 MNHEY and CDR2 SMNVEV (reference sequence). Sequenced material: memory CD4+ T cells from PBMCs. Noted subset: CD45RA-negative fraction. This chain links TRBV27 with TRBJ2-5, with 7 bases identical to TRBD2. The clonotype originates from a man in his late teens or twenties in good health. Some clones in this sample may be carry-over from other donors' samples. The CDR3 reads CASSPGTTRYGETQYF. The CDR3 DNA follows: TGTGCCAGCAGTCCCGGGACTACTAGGTACGGAGAGACCCAGTACTTC.